The present entry profiles one T cell receptor (beta chain) with its context. The entry originates in a study of blood T cell repertoires in COVID-19. Study-wide context: Samples came from the United States, Italy and Spain, spanning acute and convalescent COVID-19.

Germline assignment: CDR1 MNHEY and CDR2 SVGAGI. The CDR3 loop spans 13 amino acids. Trimming took off 4 bases at V and 4 bases at J, with 10 bases between the two ends. In the authors' methods: Reference gene primers were amplified, and this amplification served to estimate nucleated cell counts. The assay was immunoSEQ multiplex PCR, and TCRdb's table has in-frame clones only and misses some. V and J calls and clone size follow that table, whereas D and trimming were derived from the DNA. The sample records 180,000 or so clones, roughly 86% being singletons. Sequenced sample: peripheral blood. This sequence originates from a woman in her forties or fifties with acute or convalescent COVID-19. The chain recombines TRBV6-5 with TRBJ1-2; D is possibly TRBD1 (5 bases). The CDR3 DNA reads TGTGCCAGCAGTTTAACAGGAGCCTATGGCTACACCTTC. Protein sequence: CASSLTGAYGYTF.